This TCR beta chain was recovered during a study of cytomegalovirus exposure and HLA in healthy donors. This CDR3 has 13 residues. CDR1 SGHAT and CDR2 FQNNGV come from the germline V gene. V was clipped by 1 base and J by 11 bases, with 12 bases between them. In the PCR, 60 Vbeta and 13 Jbeta primers were used. Libraries were prepared by immunoSEQ multiplex PCR; TCRdb keeps only in-frame clonotypes and omits some of them. The table records 150,000 to 200,000 clones, approximately 71% of them present only once. Donors consisted of healthy bone marrow donors. Specimen: PBMCs. This chain uses TRBV11-2 with TRBJ1-5; D gene unclear. The receptor comes from a woman aged 40 to 50 in good health and CMV-seropositive. CDR3 loop: CASSLGAGTAQHF. CDR3 DNA sequence: TGTGCCAGCAGCTTAGGGGCGGGCACGGCCCAGCATTTT.